The rows below give T cell receptor beta chains drawn from one sample of a study of spatial heterogeneity in lung cancer. TCRdb reprocessed the 5' RACE reads via MiXCR and lists one record per CDR3 protein. The data contain 20,000 to 25,000 distinct CDR3 sequences, 4.6% of them singletons. Here the sequenced sample was PBMCs, taken at surgery. All receptors derive from a male donor with early-stage non-small cell lung cancer. CDR3s include the opening cysteine and the closing phenylalanine or tryptophan. Each record gives: V gene, D gene, J gene, clone size, CDR3 protein, CDR3 DNA. A D gene is named only where the DNA matches it firmly. Size is stated for part of the rows, as once, few or many counts, or as a class when the clone is expanded.

TRBV29-1	NA	TRBJ2-7	many	CSTSGGGGSRNEQYF	TGCAGCACATCCGGAGGGGGCGGGAGTCGGAACGAGCAGTACTTC
TRBV11-2	TRBD1	TRBJ2-7	many	CASTLTGPYEQYF	TGTGCCAGCACCCTGACAGGGCCCTACGAGCAGTACTTC
TRBV10-3	TRBD2	TRBJ2-2	many	CAMRGDSNTGELFF	TGTGCCATGCGGGGGGATTCGAACACCGGGGAGCTGTTTTTT
TRBV7-6	TRBD1	TRBJ2-7	NA	CASSWTGREQYF	TGTGCCAGCAGTTGGACAGGGCGCGAGCAGTACTTC
TRBV6-5	TRBD1	TRBJ2-7	many	CASTPPGQGYEQYF	TGTGCCAGCACTCCTCCGGGACAGGGTTACGAGCAGTACTTC
TRBV6-6	TRBD2	TRBJ2-3	few	CASSGLATTSTDTQYF	TGTGCCAGCAGTGGACTAGCGACTACTAGCACAGATACGCAGTATTTT
TRBV30	NA	TRBJ2-3	few	CAWNLGGRTDTQYF	TGTGCCTGGAACTTAGGAGGTCGGACAGATACGCAGTATTTT
TRBV7-3	TRBD1	TRBJ2-1	medium-sized	CASSPGTGWYNEQFF	TGTGCCAGCAGCCCCGGGACAGGGTGGTACAATGAGCAGTTCTTC
TRBV11-2	NA	TRBJ2-3	many	CASSRNLPSTDTQYF	TGTGCCAGCAGCCGTAACCTACCTAGCACAGATACGCAGTATTTT
TRBV20-1	TRBD2	TRBJ2-1	many	CSAIAGTYNEQFF	TGCAGTGCTATAGCGGGGACCTACAATGAGCAGTTCTTC
TRBV20-1	NA	TRBJ2-7	few	CSARIIGPPQQYF	TGCAGTGCTAGAATAATAGGGCCCCCTCAGCAGTACTTC
TRBV6-6	TRBD2	TRBJ2-1	many	CASSSFRTSGIYNEQFF	TGTGCCAGCAGTTCTTTCCGGACTAGCGGGATATACAATGAGCAGTTCTTC
TRBV7-6	NA	TRBJ2-7	many	CASSPTSFYEQYF	TGTGCCAGCAGCCCCACTAGTTTCTACGAGCAGTACTTC
TRBV5-6	NA	TRBJ2-5	many	CASSFEGVETQYF	TGTGCCAGCAGCTTTGAAGGGGTGGAGACCCAGTACTTC
TRBV7-9	NA	TRBJ2-3	NA	CASSLTAGRTDTQYF	TGTGCCAGCAGCTTAACGGCGGGTCGCACAGATACGCAGTATTTT
TRBV15	TRBD1	TRBJ2-1	many	CATSRDQGASVRERVEQFF	TGTGCCACCAGCAGAGATCAGGGGGCTAGCGTAAGGGAAAGGGTTGAGCAGTTCTTC
TRBV20-1	TRBD1	TRBJ1-4	few	CSASKGGQGAHEKLFF	TGCAGTGCTAGTAAAGGGGGACAGGGGGCGCATGAAAAACTGTTTTTT
TRBV5-5	NA	TRBJ2-3	many	CASSPGWERDTQYF	TGTGCCAGCAGCCCGGGGTGGGAGAGAGATACGCAGTATTTT
TRBV7-2	NA	TRBJ1-5	many	CASSPRFDRQPQHF	TGTGCCAGCAGCCCTCGGTTCGACCGCCAGCCCCAGCATTTT
TRBV4-1	NA	TRBJ1-5	NA	CASSPRHPDSNQPQHF	TGCGCCAGCAGCCCCCGACATCCCGATAGCAATCAGCCCCAGCATTTT
TRBV20-1	NA	TRBJ1-5	few	CSAQGNQGIQPQHF	TGCAGTGCACAAGGTAACCAGGGTATACAGCCCCAGCATTTT
TRBV27	NA	TRBJ2-7	medium-sized	CASSGRLRLEQYF	TGTGCCAGCAGTGGCAGGCTGCGCTTGGAGCAGTACTTC
TRBV5-4	NA	TRBJ2-4	NA	CASSFTNRRKNIQYF	TGTGCCAGCAGCTTTACCAACAGGAGAAAAAACATTCAGTACTTC
TRBV7-2	TRBD1	TRBJ1-1	NA	CASSQWEGGTAEAFF	TGTGCCAGCAGTCAATGGGAGGGAGGGACAGCTGAAGCTTTCTTT
TRBV12-3/TRBV12-4	NA	TRBJ2-5	many	CASSHPQGGETQYF	TGTGCCAGCAGTCACCCCCAGGGAGGAGAGACCCAGTACTTC
TRBV12-3/TRBV12-4	NA	TRBJ1-5	many	CASSFNGQGGQPQHF	TGTGCCAGCAGTTTCAATGGGCAGGGAGGCCAGCCCCAGCATTTT
TRBV7-8	NA	TRBJ2-1	many	CASSFSQVASYNEQFF	TGTGCCAGCAGCTTCTCACAGGTCGCCTCCTACAATGAGCAGTTCTTC
TRBV18	NA	TRBJ2-5	many	CASSPRLAETQYF	TGTGCCAGCTCACCACGGCTAGCGGAGACCCAGTACTTC
TRBV7-8	NA	TRBJ2-5	many	CASSLFTAQETQYF	TGTGCCAGCAGCTTATTCACGGCGCAAGAGACCCAGTACTTC
TRBV9	NA	TRBJ2-3	many	CASSVGAGWSTDTQYF	TGTGCCAGCAGCGTAGGGGCGGGGTGGAGCACAGATACGCAGTATTTT
TRBV29-1	TRBD2	TRBJ2-5	many	CSVFGGDPGTQYF	TGCAGCGTTTTTGGGGGGGACCCAGGGACCCAGTACTTC
TRBV6-5	TRBD1	TRBJ2-2	few	CASSSTGGTGELFF	TGTGCCAGCAGTTCTACAGGGGGTACCGGGGAGCTGTTTTTT
TRBV7-9	NA	TRBJ2-2	NA	CASSLLGVGELFF	TGTGCCAGCAGCTTATTGGGAGTCGGGGAGCTGTTTTTT
TRBV19	TRBD2	TRBJ2-1	NA	CASSPTSGRSDEQFF	TGTGCCAGTAGTCCGACTAGCGGAAGGTCGGATGAGCAGTTCTTC
TRBV7-9	TRBD1	TRBJ1-4	many	CASSAGQGETNEKLFF	TGTGCCAGCAGCGCGGGACAGGGGGAAACTAATGAAAAACTGTTTTTT
TRBV29-1	TRBD1	TRBJ1-2	many	CSVSTGVGYTF	TGCAGCGTTTCAACAGGGGTAGGCTACACCTTC
TRBV6-6	TRBD1	TRBJ1-1	many	CASSTTGSMNTEAFF	TGTGCCAGCAGCACGACAGGGTCCATGAACACTGAAGCTTTCTTT
TRBV19	NA	TRBJ2-2	NA	CASSMPWTVAPYTGELFF	TGTGCCAGTAGTATGCCATGGACGGTGGCCCCTTACACCGGGGAGCTGTTTTTT
TRBV29-1	TRBD1	TRBJ2-6	many	CSAGDRGRGANVLTF	TGCAGCGCTGGGGACAGGGGACGTGGGGCCAACGTCCTGACTTTC
TRBV2	NA	TRBJ2-1	medium-sized	CASHRDRLFF	TGTGCCAGTCACCGGGACCGACTGTTCTTC
TRBV6-5	NA	TRBJ2-7	many	CASSYSQAAYEQYF	TGTGCCAGCAGTTACTCCCAGGCCGCCTACGAGCAGTACTTC
TRBV28	TRBD1	TRBJ1-2	many	CASSLSSSSGTGYYGYTF	TGTGCCAGCAGTTTATCCTCCTCCTCCGGGACAGGGTACTATGGCTACACCTTC
TRBV6-5	TRBD1	TRBJ2-3	many	CASTVSGTGGIDTQYF	TGTGCCAGCACCGTTTCCGGGACAGGGGGCATAGATACGCAGTATTTT
TRBV25-1	NA	TRBJ2-1	many	CASRGSGLNEQFF	TGTGCCAGCAGGGGCTCGGGTTTAAATGAGCAGTTCTTC
TRBV7-9	NA	TRBJ1-1	many	CASSFGGTLSLNTEAFF	TGTGCCAGCAGCTTTGGGGGAACCCTTTCCCTGAACACTGAAGCTTTCTTT
TRBV12-3/TRBV12-4	TRBD1	TRBJ1-6	many	CASSLGQGINSPLHF	TGTGCCAGCAGTCTCGGACAGGGCATTAATTCACCCCTCCACTTT
TRBV12-3/TRBV12-4	NA	TRBJ1-2	many	CASSFTDRGGYTF	TGTGCCAGCAGTTTTACGGACAGAGGTGGCTACACCTTC
TRBV5-6	TRBD1	TRBJ2-1	many	CASSRQGRGFNEQFF	TGTGCCAGCAGCCGACAGGGTCGGGGCTTTAATGAGCAGTTCTTC
TRBV7-9	NA	TRBJ1-5	many	CASSLGNQPQHF	TGTGCCAGCAGCTTAGGGAATCAGCCCCAGCATTTT
TRBV20-1	NA	TRBJ2-1	many	CSAIGGDIYNEQFF	TGCAGTGCTATTGGCGGGGACATTTACAATGAGCAGTTCTTC
TRBV7-9	NA	TRBJ1-2	many	CASGQSNYGYTF	TGTGCCAGCGGGCAGTCTAACTATGGCTACACCTTC
TRBV7-8	NA	TRBJ1-5	many	CASSLVGERQPQHF	TGTGCCAGCAGCTTAGTGGGGGAACGTCAGCCCCAGCATTTT
TRBV19	TRBD2	TRBJ2-1	many	CASSTLAGGRNEQFF	TGTGCCAGTAGTACACTAGCGGGGGGGCGGAATGAGCAGTTCTTC
TRBV2	TRBD1	TRBJ2-1	many	CASRTAGTGYNEQFF	TGTGCCAGCAGAACCGCCGGGACAGGTTACAATGAGCAGTTCTTC
TRBV7-6	NA	TRBJ2-7	many	CASSSPGHSYEQYF	TGTGCCAGCAGCTCACCCGGACACTCCTACGAGCAGTACTTC